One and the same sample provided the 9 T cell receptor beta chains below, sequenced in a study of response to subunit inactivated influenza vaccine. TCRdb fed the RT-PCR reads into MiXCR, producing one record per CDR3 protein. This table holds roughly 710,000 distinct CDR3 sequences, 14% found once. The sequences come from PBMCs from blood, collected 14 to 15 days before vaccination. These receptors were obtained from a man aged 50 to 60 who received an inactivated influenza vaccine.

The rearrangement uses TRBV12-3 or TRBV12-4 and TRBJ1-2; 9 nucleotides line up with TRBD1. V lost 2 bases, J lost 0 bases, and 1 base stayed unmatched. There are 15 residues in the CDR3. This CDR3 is CASSLNRGPNYGYTF. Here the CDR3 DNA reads TGTGCCAGCAGTTTAAACAGGGGGCCTAACTATGGCTACACCTTC.

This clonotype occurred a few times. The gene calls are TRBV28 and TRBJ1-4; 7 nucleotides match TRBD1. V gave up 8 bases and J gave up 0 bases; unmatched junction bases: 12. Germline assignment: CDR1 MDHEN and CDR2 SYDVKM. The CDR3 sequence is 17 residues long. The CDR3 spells CASAMTTGVATNEKLFF. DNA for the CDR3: TGTGCCAGCGCTATGACTACAGGGGTCGCAACTAATGAAAAACTGTTTTTT.

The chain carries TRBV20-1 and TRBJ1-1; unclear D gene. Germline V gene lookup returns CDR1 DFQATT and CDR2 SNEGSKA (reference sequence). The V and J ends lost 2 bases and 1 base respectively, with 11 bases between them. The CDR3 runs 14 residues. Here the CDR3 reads CSARFPWENTEAFF. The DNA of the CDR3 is TGCAGTGCTAGATTCCCGTGGGAGAACACTGAAGCTTTCTTT.

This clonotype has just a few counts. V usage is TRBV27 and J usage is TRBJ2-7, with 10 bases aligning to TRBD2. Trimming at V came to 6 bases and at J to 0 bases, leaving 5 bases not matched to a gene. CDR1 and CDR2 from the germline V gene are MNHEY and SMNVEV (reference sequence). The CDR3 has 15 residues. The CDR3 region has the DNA TGTGCCAGCAGCATTAGCGGGGGGCTCTCCTACGAGCAGTACTTC. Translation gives CASSISGGLSYEQYF.

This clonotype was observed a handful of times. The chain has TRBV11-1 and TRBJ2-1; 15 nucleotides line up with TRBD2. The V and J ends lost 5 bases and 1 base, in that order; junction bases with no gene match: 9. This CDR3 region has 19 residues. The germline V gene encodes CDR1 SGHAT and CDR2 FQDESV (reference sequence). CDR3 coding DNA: TGTGCCAGCAGCCGGACGGGACTAGCGGGAGGTTATTCCTACAATGAGCAGTTCTTC. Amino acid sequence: CASSRTGLAGGYSYNEQFF.

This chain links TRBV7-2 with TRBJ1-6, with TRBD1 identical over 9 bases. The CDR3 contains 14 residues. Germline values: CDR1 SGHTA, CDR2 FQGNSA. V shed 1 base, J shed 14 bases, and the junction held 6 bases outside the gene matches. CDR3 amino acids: CASSLETGGLALHF. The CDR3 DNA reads TGTGCCAGCAGCTTAGAGACAGGGGGTCTGGCCCTCCACTTT. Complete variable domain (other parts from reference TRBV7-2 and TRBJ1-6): GAGVSQSPSNKVTEKGKDVELRCDPISGHTALYWYRQSLGQGLEFLIYFQGNSAPDKSGLPSDRFSAERTGGSVSTLTIQRTQQEDSAVYLCASSLETGGLALHFGNGTRLTVT.

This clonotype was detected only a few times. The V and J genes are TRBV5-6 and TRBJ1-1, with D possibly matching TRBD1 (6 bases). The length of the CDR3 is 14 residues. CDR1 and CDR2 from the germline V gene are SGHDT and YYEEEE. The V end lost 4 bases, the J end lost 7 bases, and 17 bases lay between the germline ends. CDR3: CASSLGRPGDEAFF. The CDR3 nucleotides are TGTGCCAGCAGCCTGGGTCGACCAGGGGATGAAGCTTTCTTT.

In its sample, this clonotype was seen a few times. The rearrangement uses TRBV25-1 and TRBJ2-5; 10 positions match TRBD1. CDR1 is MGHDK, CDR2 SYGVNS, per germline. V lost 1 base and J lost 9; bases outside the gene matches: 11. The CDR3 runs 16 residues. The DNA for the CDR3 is TGTGCCAGCAGTGAATTGGGACAGGGGACTTACAAGGCCCAGTACTTC. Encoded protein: CASSELGQGTYKAQYF.

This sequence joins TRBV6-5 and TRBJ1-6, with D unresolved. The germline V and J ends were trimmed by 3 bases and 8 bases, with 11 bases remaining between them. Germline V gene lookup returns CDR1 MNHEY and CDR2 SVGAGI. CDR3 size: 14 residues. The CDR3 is CASSYQVLHSPLHF. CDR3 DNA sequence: TGTGCCAGCAGTTATCAGGTCTTGCATTCACCCCTCCACTTT.